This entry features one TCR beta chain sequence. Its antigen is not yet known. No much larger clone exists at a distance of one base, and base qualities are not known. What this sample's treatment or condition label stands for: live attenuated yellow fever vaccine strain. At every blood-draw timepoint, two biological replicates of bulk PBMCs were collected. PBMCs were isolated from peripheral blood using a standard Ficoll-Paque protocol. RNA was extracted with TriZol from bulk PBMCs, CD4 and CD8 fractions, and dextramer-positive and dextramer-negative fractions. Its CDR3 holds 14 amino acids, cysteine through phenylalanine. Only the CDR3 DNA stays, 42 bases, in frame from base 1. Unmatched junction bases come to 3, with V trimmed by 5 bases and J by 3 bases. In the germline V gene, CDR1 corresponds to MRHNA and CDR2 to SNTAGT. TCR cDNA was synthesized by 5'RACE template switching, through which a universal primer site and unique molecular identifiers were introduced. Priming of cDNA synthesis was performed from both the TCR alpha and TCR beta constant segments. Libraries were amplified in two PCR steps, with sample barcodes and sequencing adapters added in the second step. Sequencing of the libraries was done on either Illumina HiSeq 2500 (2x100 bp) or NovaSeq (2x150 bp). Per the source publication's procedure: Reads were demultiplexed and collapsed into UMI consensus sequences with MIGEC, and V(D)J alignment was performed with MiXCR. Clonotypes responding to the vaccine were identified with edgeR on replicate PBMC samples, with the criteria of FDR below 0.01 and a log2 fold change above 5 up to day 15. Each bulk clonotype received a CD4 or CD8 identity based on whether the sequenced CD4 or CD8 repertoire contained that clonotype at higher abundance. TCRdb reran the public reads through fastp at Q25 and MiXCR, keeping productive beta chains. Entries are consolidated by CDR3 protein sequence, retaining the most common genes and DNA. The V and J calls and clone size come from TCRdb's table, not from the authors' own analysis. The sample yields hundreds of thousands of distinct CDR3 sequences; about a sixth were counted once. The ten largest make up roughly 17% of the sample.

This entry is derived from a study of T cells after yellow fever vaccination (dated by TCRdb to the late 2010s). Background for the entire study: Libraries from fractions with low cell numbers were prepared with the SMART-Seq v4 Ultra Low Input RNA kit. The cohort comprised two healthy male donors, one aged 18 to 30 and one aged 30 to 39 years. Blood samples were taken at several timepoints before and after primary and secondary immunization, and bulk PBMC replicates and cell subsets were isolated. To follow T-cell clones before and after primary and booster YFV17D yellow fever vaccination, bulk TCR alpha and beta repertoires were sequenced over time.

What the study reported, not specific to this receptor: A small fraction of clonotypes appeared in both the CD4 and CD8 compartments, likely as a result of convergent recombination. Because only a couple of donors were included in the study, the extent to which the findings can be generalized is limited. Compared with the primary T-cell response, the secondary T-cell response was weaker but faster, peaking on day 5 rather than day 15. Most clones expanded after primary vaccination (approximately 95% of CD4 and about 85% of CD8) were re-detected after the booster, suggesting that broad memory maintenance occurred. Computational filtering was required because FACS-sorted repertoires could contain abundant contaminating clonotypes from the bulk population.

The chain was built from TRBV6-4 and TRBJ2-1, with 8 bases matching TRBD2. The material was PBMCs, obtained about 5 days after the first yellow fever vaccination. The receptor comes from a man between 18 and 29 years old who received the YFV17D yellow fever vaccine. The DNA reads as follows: TGTGCCAGCAGTCGGGGGGGCCTCTACAATGAGCAGTTCTTC. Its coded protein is CASSRGGLYNEQFF.